This T cell receptor (beta chain) is from a study of blood T cell repertoires in COVID-19. Study details: The samples span acute and convalescent COVID-19 from the United States, Italy and Spain. Sources were T cells, B-cell-depleted T cells, or PBMCs; the material itself was cDNA or gDNA.

Original methodology: Scientists estimated how many nucleated cells there were by amplifying reference gene primers. Libraries were prepared by immunoSEQ multiplex PCR; TCRdb keeps only in-frame clonotypes and omits some of them. The V and J calls and clone size were taken over from that table, and D and trimming were inferred from the DNA. The repertoire holds some 140,000 clones, with around 80% as singletons. The V gene lost 6 bases and the J gene lost 3 bases, with 12 bases spanning the gap. In germline, CDR1 is MNHNY, CDR2 SVGAGI (reference sequence). The CDR3 runs to 13 residues. This TCR came from a man aged 60 to 75 with acute or convalescent COVID-19. The sequenced sample consisted of peripheral blood. The chain recombines TRBV6-6 with TRBJ2-7; the D gene is possibly TRBD2 (5 bases). The CDR3 reads CASREAGGYEQYF. The CDR3, as DNA: TGTGCCAGCAGGGAGGCAGGTGGCTACGAGCAGTACTTC.